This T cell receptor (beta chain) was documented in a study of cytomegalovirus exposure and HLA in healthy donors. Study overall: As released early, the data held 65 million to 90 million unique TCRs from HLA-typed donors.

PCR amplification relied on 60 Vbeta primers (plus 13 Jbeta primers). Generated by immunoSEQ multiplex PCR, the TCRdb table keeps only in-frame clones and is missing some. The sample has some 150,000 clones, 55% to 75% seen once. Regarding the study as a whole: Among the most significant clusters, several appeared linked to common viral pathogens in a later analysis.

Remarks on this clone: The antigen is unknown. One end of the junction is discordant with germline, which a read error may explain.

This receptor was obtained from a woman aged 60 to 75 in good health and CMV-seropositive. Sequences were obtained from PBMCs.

The CDR3 sequence is CASSRSLGLGETQYF. The CDR3, as DNA: TGTGCTAGCAGCCGCTCCTTGGGACTAGGCGAGACCCAGTACTTC. V and J are TRBV7-7 and TRBJ2-5; 8 bases align to TRBD2. The CDR3 contains 15 residues. The germline V gene has CDR1 SSHAT and CDR2 FNYEAQ (reference sequence).